The 21 T cell receptor beta chains reported below all come from one sample, sequenced in a study of T-cell memory formation after mild COVID-19. TCRdb reprocessed the 5' RACE reads with MiXCR, giving one entry per CDR3 protein. The table has 500,000 to 600,000 distinct CDR3 sequences, about a sixth seen once; the top ten hold 12%. The sample taken for sequencing was PBMCs or a T cell subset sorted from them (not recorded which). Every receptor here comes from an adult woman who had mild COVID-19 (a few samples of this study predate the infection). Cell type and time point are not known.

The chain combines TRBV30 with TRBJ1-5; 11 positions match TRBD1. The V gene end was trimmed by 5 bases and the J gene end by 6 bases; junction bases not matched to a gene: 9. This CDR3 is 15 amino acids long. Germline CDR1 reads GTSNPN; CDR2 reads SVGIG (reference sequence). As DNA, the CDR3 is TGTGCCTGGGACCGCGGACAGGGGGCGGTTCAGCCCCAGCATTTT. The encoded protein is CAWDRGQGAVQPQHF.

The rearrangement joins TRBV27 to TRBJ2-1, with TRBD1 matching 8 bases. The CDR3 covers 15 residues. The germline V gene encodes CDR1 MNHEY and CDR2 SMNVEV (reference sequence). Unmatched junction bases numbered 5, after V lost 3 bases and J lost 4 bases. DNA of the CDR3: TGTGCCAGCAGTTTCTTGGACAGGGTATACAATGAGCAGTTCTTC. Residues: CASSFLDRVYNEQFF.

This clonotype was detected many times. The chain recombines TRBV5-1 with TRBJ1-5; 10 bases line up with TRBD1. The CDR3 is made up of 14 amino acids. CDR1 is SGHRS, CDR2 YFSETQ, per germline. The J segment lost 7 bases and the V segment lost 0 bases, leaving 1 base of the junction unmatched. The CDR3 spells CASSLGTGGQPQHF. The CDR3 coding sequence is TGCGCCAGCAGCTTGGGGACAGGGGGACAGCCCCAGCATTTT.

The chain carries TRBV2 and TRBJ2-5; 8 bases fit TRBD2. Germline CDR1 reads SNHLY; CDR2 reads FYNNEI. The CDR3 spans 16 residues. Germline trimming cut 2 bases from V and 4 bases from J; bases unmatched to any gene: 9. CDR3 sequence: CASSEMALAGTETQYF. CDR3 nucleotides: TGTGCCAGCAGTGAAATGGCGCTAGCGGGTACAGAGACCCAGTACTTC. Supplemented by reference TRBV2 and TRBJ2-5, the full variable domain reads EPEVTQTPSHQVTQMGQEVILRCVPISNHLYFYWYRQILGQKVEFLVSFYNNEISEKSEIFDDQFSVERPDGSNFTLKIRSTKLEDSAMYFCASSEMALAGTETQYFGPGTRLLVL.

V is TRBV9 and J is TRBJ1-6; D perhaps matches TRBD1 (5 bases). This CDR3 region has 14 residues. Germline loops: CDR1 SGDLS, CDR2 YYNGEE. Trimming shortened V by 2 bases and J by 5 bases, and 8 bases separated the two germline ends. The CDR3 region is CASSVQGHNSPLHF. CDR3 nucleotides: TGTGCCAGCAGCGTCCAGGGACATAATTCACCCCTCCACTTT.

This rearrangement joins TRBV20-1 to TRBJ2-7; D not resolved. The CDR3 runs 11 residues. The germline gives CDR1 DFQATT, CDR2 SNEGSKA (reference sequence). For the CDR3, the DNA is TGCAGCGTTGGGCCGACCTACGAGCAGTACTTC. This encodes CSVGPTYEQYF.

This clonotype showed up just a few times. In DNA form, the CDR3 reads TGTGCCAGCAGCCCGACAGGGGGCTTAGATACGCAGTATTTT. It specifies CASSPTGGLDTQYF. The chain has TRBV27 and TRBJ2-3, with 10 nucleotides matching TRBD1. Germline V gives CDR1 MNHEY, CDR2 SMNVEV (reference sequence). This CDR3 spans 14 amino acids. Trimming cost V 6 bases and J 5 bases; bases outside gene matches: 5.

This sequence joins TRBV5-6 and TRBJ1-1, with 8 nucleotides matching TRBD1. In germline, CDR1 is SGHDT, CDR2 YYEEEE. The J segment lost 4 bases and the V segment lost 4 bases, leaving 9 bases of the junction unmatched. CDR3 length: 15 amino acids. Here the CDR3 reads CASSPSSGGRTEAFF. The CDR3 nucleotides are TGTGCCAGCAGCCCCAGCTCAGGGGGCCGCACTGAAGCTTTCTTT.

This clonotype was detected a few times. J is TRBJ2-5 and V is TRBV4-1; D could derive from TRBD1 or TRBD2 (5 bases each). Per germline, CDR1 MGHRA and CDR2 YSYEKL. This CDR3 spans 16 amino acids. V dropped 4 bases and J dropped 2 bases, with 17 bases sitting between them. CDR3 DNA sequence: TGCGCCAGCAGCCTCTATTCCGGGACGACGCAAGAGACCCAGTACTTC. This encodes CASSLYSGTTQETQYF.

This clonotype has more than one count but fewer than ten. The V call is TRBV9, the J call TRBJ2-5; maybe TRBD2 (6 bases). The germline V gene has CDR1 SGDLS and CDR2 YYNGEE. V lost 3 bases and J 1 base, leaving 13 bases between the germline ends. This CDR3 comprises 15 residues. The CDR3 DNA sequence: TGTGCCAGCAGCGAGGGCGGGGCGGCCCAAGAGACCCAGTACTTC. Its protein is CASSEGGAAQETQYF.

This clonotype has just a few counts. The gene calls are TRBV5-1 and TRBJ2-1; 11 nucleotides match TRBD2. The CDR3 is 13 amino acids. Looked up from germline, CDR1 is SGHRS and CDR2 is YFSETQ. After removal of 4 bases from V and 8 bases from J, the junction contained 2 bases not matched to a gene. The CDR3 bases are TGCGCCAGCAGCACTAGCGGGAGCGATGAGCAGTTCTTC. Its translation is CASSTSGSDEQFF.

This rearrangement joins TRBV15 to TRBJ1-2; D not resolved. V was trimmed by 0 bases and J by 6 bases, leaving 8 bases between them. CDR3 length: 13 amino acids. Germline CDR1 reads LNHNV; CDR2 reads YYDKDF (reference sequence). The CDR3: CATSREQTDGYTF. CDR3 nucleotides: TGTGCCACCAGCAGAGAGCAAACAGATGGCTACACCTTC.

In its sample, this clonotype was seen a few times. The V and J genes are TRBV5-1 and TRBJ2-7; tentatively, D is TRBD2 (7 bases). The V end was cut by 3 bases, the J end by 2 bases, with 18 bases between. This CDR3 has 16 amino acids. Germline CDR1 SGHRS, CDR2 YFSETQ. Written as DNA, the CDR3 is TGCGCCAGCAGCTCGGGGGGCAGGGTCCCCCCCTACGAGCAGTACTTC. This sequence encodes CASSSGGRVPPYEQYF.

This clonotype was detected only a few times. The chain is built from TRBV21-1 and TRBJ2-4. TRBV21-1 is a documented pseudogene. The CDR3 has 16 residues. This CDR3 reads CASSIPTWITPNIQYF. The CDR3 region has the DNA TGTGCCAGCAGCATACCTACGTGGATAACCCCGAACATTCAGTACTTC.

As to this clonotype: This likely comes from a read error, as the CDR3 has no conserved phenylalanine or tryptophan at its end. CDR3 residues: CAWSLLVSSYNEQFS. CDR3 DNA: TGTGCCTGGAGCCTACTAGTTTCCTCCTACAATGAGCAGTTCTCC. The chain links TRBV30 to TRBJ2-1, with TRBD2 as a possible D gene (5 bases). This CDR3 region has 15 residues. Germline loops: CDR1 GTSNPN, CDR2 SVGIG (reference sequence). Trimming removed 3 bases at V and 0 bases at J, with 12 bases between.

The chain combines TRBV14 with TRBJ1-1; no definite D call. Germline loops: CDR1 SGHDN, CDR2 FVKESK. V lost 4 bases and J 0 bases, leaving 12 bases between the germline ends. The CDR3 has 15 residues. In nucleotides, the CDR3 is TGTGCCAGCAGCCCCGTTCGGTCGGTGAACACTGAAGCTTTCTTT. Its translation is CASSPVRSVNTEAFF.

This clonotype was seen a handful of times. The rearrangement links TRBV7-8 to TRBJ2-5; D remains ambiguous. V was cut by 6 bases and J by 1 base, with 9 bases left in between. Germline V CDR1 and CDR2: SGHVS, FQNEAQ. The CDR3 covers 13 residues. CDR3 bases: TGTGCCAGCAGGCAACGGTTCCAAGAGACCCAGTACTTC. Translated, it gives CASRQRFQETQYF.

The CDR3 nucleotides read TGCAGCGCCGGACAGGGTGAAACTGAAGCTTTCTTT. This codes for CSAGQGETEAFF. The V gene is TRBV29-1, the J gene TRBJ1-1; 8 nucleotides agree with TRBD1. V gave up 7 bases and J gave up 5 bases; unmatched junction bases: 6. Germline assignment: CDR1 SQVTM and CDR2 ANQGSEA. CDR3 length equals 12 residues.

Only a few counts were recorded for this clonotype. V is TRBV20-1 and J is TRBJ1-5; D remains ambiguous. The CDR3 runs to 15 residues. The germline CDR1 and CDR2 sequences are DFQATT and SNEGSKA (reference sequence). V was pared by 6 bases and J by 5 bases, with 20 bases between. The CDR3 DNA reads TGCAGTGCCACCAGAGCCGGGATCCAAGATCAGCCCCAGCATTTT. Its translation is CSATRAGIQDQPQHF.

This chain joins TRBV7-9 and TRBJ2-1; D is uncertain. There are 12 residues in the CDR3. Germline V CDR1 and CDR2: SEHNR, FQNEAQ (reference sequence). Trimming pared 4 bases from V and 8 bases from J, leaving 9 bases between. CDR3 bases: TGTGCCAGCAGCTACCATAACGATGAGCAGTTCTTC. This codes for CASSYHNDEQFF.

The chain is built from TRBV12-3 or TRBV12-4 and TRBJ2-1; 9 bases map to TRBD2. Germline trimming cut 1 base from V and 6 bases from J; bases unmatched to any gene: 1. The CDR3 length is 14 residues. The CDR3 is CASSLGSGSNEQFF. CDR3 coding DNA: TGTGCCAGCAGTTTAGGTAGCGGGAGCAATGAGCAGTTCTTC.